The 12 T cell receptor beta chains below were found in one sample sequenced in a study of T-cell reconstitution after alpha-beta-depleted transplantation in children. Using unique molecular identifiers, the investigators prepared the TCRbeta library. TCRdb redid the calling of the PCR reads with MiXCR, one entry per CDR3 protein. The repertoire has 450,000 to 600,000 distinct CDR3 sequences, approximately 32% of them found once; the top ten carry roughly 2.5%. Sequencing used PBMCs from the stem cell graft donor, obtained from the stem cell graft. The receptor set was obtained from a human donor who donated a stem cell graft to a child with aplastic anemia.

This chain connects TRBV15 to TRBJ1-3; weak D call: TRBD1 (5 bases). The V and J ends lost 0 bases and 7 bases respectively, with 13 bases between them. Germline lookup yields CDR1 LNHNV and CDR2 YYDKDF (reference sequence). The length of the CDR3 is 15 residues. The CDR3 DNA sequence: TGTGCCACCAGCAGAGATCTCGGCGCAGGGAACACCATATATTTT. The encoded protein is CATSRDLGAGNTIYF.

The chain uses TRBV28 and TRBJ2-7; maybe TRBD2 (6 bases). Germline V lookup: CDR1 MDHEN, CDR2 SYDVKM. Trimming cost V 2 bases and J 1 base, with 15 bases left between them. The CDR3 sequence is 16 residues long. CDR3 nucleotides: TGTGCCAGCAGTTTAACCCGGGGGAGTGGATCCTACGAGCAGTACTTC. It encodes CASSLTRGSGSYEQYF.

This clonotype was counted only a few times. CDR3 protein: CASGWRDSWYQETQYF. Written as DNA, the CDR3 is TGTGCCAGCGGGTGGCGGGACAGTTGGTACCAAGAGACCCAGTACTTC. J is TRBJ2-5 and V is TRBV25-1, with D possibly matching TRBD1 (7 bases). The germline V gene encodes CDR1 MGHDK and CDR2 SYGVNS. The CDR3 is 16 residues long. V shed 8 bases and J shed 0 bases, with 19 bases lying between them. Complete variable domain (other parts from reference TRBV25-1 and TRBJ2-5): EADIYQTPRYLVIGTGKKITLECSQTMGHDKMYWYQQDPGMELHLIHYSYGVNSTEKGDLSSESTVSRIRTEHFPLTLESARPSHTSQYLCASGWRDSWYQETQYFGPGTRLLVL.

Only a few counts were recorded for this clonotype. This chain joins TRBV30 and TRBJ2-7; 9 positions agree with TRBD1. Germline CDR1 and CDR2: GTSNPN and SVGIG (reference sequence). The V and J ends lost 0 bases and 1 base, in that order; junction bases with no gene match: 7. The CDR3 length is 16 residues. The CDR3 spells CAWSVGAGQGSYEQYF. Written as DNA, the CDR3 is TGTGCCTGGAGTGTCGGGGCGGGACAGGGATCCTACGAGCAGTACTTC.

The chain joins TRBV10-3 to TRBJ1-4, with TRBD1 matching 7 bases. Germline CDR1 is ENHRY and CDR2 is SYGVKD. The CDR3 length is 14 residues. Trimming removed 4 bases from V and 8 bases from J; junction bases left unmatched: 7. CDR3 in amino acids: CAISADRETEKLFF. Written as DNA, the CDR3 is TGTGCCATCAGTGCCGACAGGGAAACGGAAAAACTGTTTTTT.

The table lists this clonotype with a few counts. This rearrangement joins TRBV20-1 to TRBJ2-5, with 7 bases lining up with TRBD2. The CDR3 consists of 12 residues. Trimming removed 1 base from V and 9 bases from J; junction bases left unmatched: 5. Germline values: CDR1 DFQATT, CDR2 SNEGSKA (reference sequence). The CDR3 reads CSARARGGAQYF. CDR3 DNA sequence: TGCAGTGCTAGAGCTCGGGGAGGGGCCCAGTACTTC.

This clonotype showed up just a few times. This rearrangement joins TRBV10-3 to TRBJ1-1, with 7 bases matching TRBD1. Germline values: CDR1 ENHRY, CDR2 SYGVKD. V shed 7 bases and J 4 bases; nucleotides not matched to a gene: 6. This CDR3 comprises 13 residues. The CDR3 DNA reads TGTGCCATCACTGCGGGACAGTTCACTGAAGCTTTCTTT. This gives the protein CAITAGQFTEAFF.

The chain is built from TRBV6-5 and TRBJ1-3, with D hard to call. V lost 7 bases and J lost 4, with 5 bases in between. The length of the CDR3 is 11 residues. Germline V gene sequence: CDR1 MNHEY, CDR2 SVGAGI. The CDR3 loop is CASNGGNTIYF. CDR3 nucleotide sequence: TGTGCCAGCAACGGCGGAAACACCATATATTTT.

The chain couples TRBV12-3 or TRBV12-4 to TRBJ2-1; D is uncertain. The CDR3 is 14 residues long. Trimming stripped 8 bases from V and 8 bases from J, with 19 bases between. CDR3 region: CASEDSAPSDEQFF. The DNA of the CDR3 is TGTGCCAGCGAGGATTCGGCGCCGAGTGATGAGCAGTTCTTC.

V gene TRBV20-1 combines with J gene TRBJ1-5; 9 nucleotides agree with TRBD1. J lost 0 bases, V lost 5 bases, and 8 bases had no gene match. CDR3 length: 16 amino acids. The germline V gene encodes CDR1 DFQATT and CDR2 SNEGSKA (reference sequence). This CDR3 reads CSAHDRGRFSNQPQHF. The CDR3 DNA is TGCAGTGCTCACGACAGGGGGAGGTTTAGCAATCAGCCCCAGCATTTT.

This clonotype was picked up a small number of times. The rearrangement joins TRBV5-1 to TRBJ1-4; D may be TRBD1 (5 bases). The germline V gene encodes CDR1 SGHRS and CDR2 YFSETQ. The V end was cut by 0 bases, the J end by 6 bases, with 12 bases between. The CDR3 is 15 residues long. In nucleotides, the CDR3 is TGCGCCAGCAGCTTGGTGGGCAGGGACGATGAAAAACTGTTTTTT. This codes for CASSLVGRDDEKLFF.

V and J are TRBV7-9 and TRBJ2-2; D tentatively reads TRBD1 or TRBD2 (7 bases each). Germline V gene lookup returns CDR1 SEHNR and CDR2 FQNEAQ (reference sequence). Trimming pared 5 bases from V and 4 bases from J, leaving 14 bases between. The CDR3 loop spans 15 amino acids. CDR3 sequence reads: CASSQGGRTTGELFF. As DNA, the CDR3 is TGTGCCAGCAGCCAGGGGGGGCGTACCACCGGGGAGCTGTTTTTT.